Listed below are T cell receptor beta chains from one sample, sequenced in a study of neurological immune-mediated disorders. TCRdb itself ran the 5' RACE reads through MiXCR, one entry per CDR3 protein. The profile covers roughly 36,000 distinct CDR3 sequences, with around 3.1% appearing a single time and about 8.3% taken by the ten largest. The sequenced material came from PBMCs. These receptors came from a woman in her fifties or sixties with multiple sclerosis. The CDR3 runs from the conserved cysteine through the conserved F or W. Each record gives: D gene, clone size, V gene, J gene, CDR3 length, CDR3 protein, CDR3 DNA. The D gene is left open where the match is weak. Expanded clones are given a class, and other clones once, few, many or no size at all.

>TRBD1|many|TRBV7-2|TRBJ2-1|15
CASSYNRGTGGEQFF
TGTGCCAGCAGCTATAACAGGGGAACTGGTGGGGAGCAGTTCTTC
>TRBD2|many|TRBV6-5|TRBJ2-3|15
CASSLAGGRRDTQYF
TGTGCCAGCAGTTTAGCGGGGGGCCGTAGAGATACGCAGTATTTT
>.|many|TRBV11-3|TRBJ2-6|17
CASSLGQGPGGANVLTF
TGTGCCAGCAGCTTAGGTCAGGGTCCTGGAGGGGCCAACGTCCTGACTTTC
>.|many|TRBV6-5|TRBJ2-7|13
CASSYMRGVEQYF
TGTGCCAGCAGTTATATGAGGGGGGTTGAGCAGTACTTC
>.|.|TRBV4-1|TRBJ2-7|14
CASSQTKNSYEQYF
TGCGCCAGCAGCCAAACCAAGAACTCCTACGAGCAGTACTTC
>TRBD1|many|TRBV20-1|TRBJ1-5|14
CSARAGQGNQPQHF
TGCAGTGCTAGAGCGGGACAGGGAAATCAGCCCCAGCATTTT
>TRBD1|many|TRBV29-1|TRBJ2-1|16
CSVGGRGTGDLNEQFF
TGCAGCGTTGGGGGTAGGGGGACAGGGGATTTAAATGAGCAGTTCTTC
>.|many|TRBV3-1|TRBJ2-4|17
CASSPLKEASAKNIQYF
TGTGCCAGCAGCCCCCTAAAGGAGGCGAGCGCCAAAAACATTCAGTACTTC
>.|many|TRBV7-6|TRBJ2-6|15
CASSGGGSGANVLTF
TGTGCCAGCAGCGGGGGTGGTTCTGGGGCCAACGTCCTGACTTTC
>TRBD1|many|TRBV20-1|TRBJ1-6|15
CSARGSQGDNSPLHF
TGCAGTGCTAGAGGTTCGCAGGGGGATAATTCACCCCTCCACTTT
>TRBD2|many|TRBV7-8|TRBJ2-3|18
CASSFFWTSGGGTDTQYF
TGTGCCAGCAGCTTCTTCTGGACTAGCGGGGGAGGCACAGATACGCAGTATTTT
>.|many|TRBV5-1|TRBJ2-5|15
CASSLARPGAETQYF
TGCGCCAGCAGCTTGGCCCGTCCGGGGGCAGAGACCCAGTACTTC
>.|many|TRBV5-1|TRBJ1-2|18
CASSLLGEPTLSNYGYTF
TGCGCCAGCAGCTTGTTAGGCGAGCCGACCCTCTCTAACTATGGCTACACCTTC
>.|many|TRBV5-1|TRBJ2-3|14
CASGRTLAKDTQYF
TGCGCCAGCGGGCGGACCCTCGCAAAGGATACGCAGTATTTT
>.|many|TRBV5-1|TRBJ2-5|14
CASSLDPGRETQYF
TGCGCCAGCAGCTTGGATCCCGGACGGGAGACCCAGTACTTC
>TRBD2|many|TRBV5-1|TRBJ2-1|16
CASSLGLAGGQREQFF
TGCGCCAGCAGCTTGGGGCTAGCGGGGGGGCAGCGTGAGCAGTTCTTC
>.|many|TRBV7-8|TRBJ2-7|13
CASSLGREWSWAF
TGTGCCAGCAGCTTAGGTCGGGAGTGGAGTTGGGCCTTC
>TRBD1|many|TRBV6-1|TRBJ1-1|12
CASSQGARQAFF
TGTGCCAGCAGCCAGGGGGCCCGGCAAGCTTTCTTT
>.|many|TRBV18|TRBJ1-6|13
CASSPNSNSPLHF
TGTGCCAGCTCACCAAACAGTAATTCACCCCTCCACTTT
>TRBD2|many|TRBV20-1|TRBJ2-3|14
CSANGLVNTDTQYF
TGCAGTGCTAACGGACTAGTAAACACAGATACGCAGTATTTT
>.|many|TRBV5-1|TRBJ2-3|11
CASSPLDTQYF
TGCGCCAGCAGCCCCTTAGATACGCAGTATTTT
>.|many|TRBV4-2|TRBJ1-2|15
CASSQDGSRGYGYTF
TGTGCCAGCAGCCAAGATGGAAGCCGGGGCTATGGCTACACCTTC
>.|many|TRBV5-1|TRBJ2-7|14
CASSLALLKNEQYF
TGCGCCAGCAGCTTGGCCTTGTTGAAAAACGAGCAGTACTTC
>.|many|TRBV5-1|TRBJ2-1|11
CASSAEGAAFF
TGCGCCAGCAGCGCGGAGGGGGCCGCGTTCTTC
>TRBD1|many|TRBV7-9|TRBJ1-2|15
CASSPIRQGPYGYTF
TGTGCCAGCAGCCCAATAAGACAGGGGCCTTATGGCTACACCTTC
>TRBD1|many|TRBV4-2|TRBJ2-2|17
CASSQDPQGATSGELFF
TGTGCCAGCAGCCAAGATCCGCAGGGGGCTACGAGCGGGGAGCTGTTTTTT
>.|many|TRBV12-3/TRBV12-4|TRBJ2-1|11
CASSMPRQANF
TGTGCCAGCAGTATGCCGAGACAGGCGAACTTC
>.|many|TRBV5-1|TRBJ1-4|13
CASSRGGREKLFF
TGCGCCAGCAGCCGGGGGGGTCGTGAAAAACTGTTTTTT
>TRBD1|many|TRBV6-5|TRBJ2-7|16
CASSPRMGTGTHEQYF
TGTGCCAGCAGCCCAAGGATGGGGACAGGGACCCACGAGCAGTACTTC
>TRBD1|many|TRBV7-2|TRBJ1-5|15
CASSPPDRVRQPQHF
TGTGCCAGCAGCCCCCCGGACAGGGTAAGACAGCCCCAGCATTTT
>TRBD1|many|TRBV20-1|TRBJ1-5|15
CSAKGGGARNQPQHF
TGCAGTGCTAAAGGAGGGGGCGCGAGGAATCAGCCCCAGCATTTT
>.|many|TRBV5-1|TRBJ2-5|15
CASSLARTDRETQYF
TGCGCCAGCAGCTTGGCCCGGACAGATCGGGAGACCCAGTACTTC
>.|many|TRBV5-5|TRBJ1-1|12
CASSLYRGEAFF
TGTGCCAGCAGCTTGTACCGCGGGGAAGCTTTCTTT
>.|many|TRBV29-1|TRBJ2-2|13
CSVAKGGTGELFF
TGCAGCGTCGCTAAGGGGGGCACCGGGGAGCTGTTTTTT
>.|many|TRBV20-1|TRBJ2-2|16
CSARDQGGLPTGELFF
TGCAGTGCTAGAGATCAGGGAGGTCTACCGACCGGGGAGCTGTTTTTT
>.|many|TRBV3-1|TRBJ1-6|14
CASSQTARDSPLHF
TGTGCCAGCAGCCAGACCGCGAGGGATTCACCCCTCCACTTT
>.|many|TRBV15|TRBJ2-5|14
CATTPGWQDETQYF
TGTGCCACCACCCCGGGGTGGCAGGATGAGACCCAGTACTTC
>.|few|TRBV5-1|TRBJ2-7|16
CASSLSAGGATYEQYF
TGCGCCAGCAGCTTGTCCGCAGGGGGGGCGACCTACGAGCAGTACTTC
>TRBD1|many|TRBV5-1|TRBJ2-2|16
CASSWVTGGATGELFF
TGCGCCAGCAGCTGGGTGACAGGGGGCGCCACCGGGGAGCTGTTTTTT
>.|many|TRBV20-1|TRBJ2-2|14
CSANFAEGTGELFF
TGCAGTGCTAATTTTGCGGAGGGCACCGGGGAGCTGTTTTTT
>.|many|TRBV29-1|TRBJ2-3|11
CSVGTRDTQYF
TGCAGCGTTGGGACTCGGGATACGCAGTATTTT
>.|.|TRBV10-2|TRBJ2-5|15
CASKMTGTYEETQYF
TGCGCCAGCAAAATGACGGGGACGTACGAAGAGACCCAGTACTTC
>.|.|TRBV20-1|TRBJ1-2|13
CSAREAGGSGYTF
TGCAGTGCTAGAGAGGCTGGGGGCAGTGGCTACACCTTC
>.|medium-sized|TRBV5-6|TRBJ1-4|15
CASSLVTETNEKLFF
TGTGCCAGCAGCTTGGTTACTGAGACTAATGAAAAACTGTTTTTT
>.|many|TRBV6-5|TRBJ2-7|12
CASLDRSYEQYF
TGTGCCAGCCTTGACAGGTCCTACGAGCAGTACTTC
>TRBD2|many|TRBV6-1|TRBJ2-5|14
CASSDRTSGETQYF
TGTGCCAGCAGTGACCGGACTAGTGGTGAGACCCAGTACTTC
>TRBD1|.|TRBV5-5|TRBJ2-1|15
CASSFDRGRRVEQFF
TGTGCCAGCAGCTTTGACAGGGGTCGGCGGGTTGAGCAGTTCTTC
>.|many|TRBV11-3|TRBJ1-6|17
CASSWGGRRLLCSPLHF
TGTGCCAGCAGCTGGGGAGGGCGGCGGCTCCTCTGTTCACCCCTCCACTTT
>.|many|TRBV4-1|TRBJ2-1|11
CASGVYNEQFF
TGCGCCAGCGGGGTCTACAATGAGCAGTTCTTC
>.|.|TRBV20-1|TRBJ1-5|13
CSASFGGNKTQNF
TGCAGTGCTAGTTTTGGGGGCAATAAGACCCAGAATTTT
>.|many|TRBV20-1|TRBJ1-2|9
CSGGRGYTF
TGCAGTGGGGGTCGGGGCTACACCTTC
>TRBD1|medium-sized|TRBV5-1|TRBJ2-5|14
CASSFSGGVETQYF
TGCGCCAGCAGCTTTTCAGGGGGCGTCGAGACCCAGTACTTC
>.|many|TRBV2|TRBJ2-7|12
CASSEEGYEQYF
TGTGCCAGCAGTGAAGAGGGCTACGAGCAGTACTTC
>TRBD1|many|TRBV6-5|TRBJ2-2|15
CASGRTGSLPGELFF
TGTGCCAGCGGAAGGACAGGGTCTCTTCCCGGGGAGCTGTTTTTT
>TRBD2|many|TRBV5-1|TRBJ2-1|17
CASSLSSGVISYNEQFF
TGCGCCAGCAGCTTGTCTAGCGGGGTGATCTCCTACAATGAGCAGTTCTTC
>TRBD2|many|TRBV10-3|TRBJ2-7|16
CAISEPGTGLGYEQYF
TGTGCCATCAGTGAGCCGGGGACTGGACTAGGCTACGAGCAGTACTTC
>.|many|TRBV20-1|TRBJ2-3|8
CSAGTGRF
TGCAGTGCTGGGACTGGGCGTTTT
>TRBD1|many|TRBV24-1|TRBJ2-7|16
CATSAAGTGGAYEQYF
TGTGCCACCAGTGCCGCCGGGACAGGGGGCGCCTACGAGCAGTACTTC
>TRBD2|many|TRBV6-5|TRBJ2-5|15
CASSYSLAAQETQYF
TGTGCCAGCAGTTACTCGCTAGCGGCTCAAGAGACCCAGTACTTC
>.|many|TRBV6-1|TRBJ1-1|13
CAIQGAWNTEAFF
TGTGCCATTCAAGGGGCATGGAACACTGAAGCTTTCTTT